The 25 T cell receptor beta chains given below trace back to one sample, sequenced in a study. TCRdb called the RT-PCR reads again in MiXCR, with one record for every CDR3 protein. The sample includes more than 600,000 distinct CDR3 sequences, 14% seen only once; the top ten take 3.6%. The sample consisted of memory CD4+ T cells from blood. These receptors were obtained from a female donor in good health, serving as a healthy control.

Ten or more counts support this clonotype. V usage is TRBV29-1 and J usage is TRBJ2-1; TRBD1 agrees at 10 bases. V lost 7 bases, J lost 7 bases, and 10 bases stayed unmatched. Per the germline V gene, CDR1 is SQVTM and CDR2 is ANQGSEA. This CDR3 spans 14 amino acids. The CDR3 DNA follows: TGCAGCGCTTTGGGACAGGGGTACATGAATGAGCAGTTCTTC. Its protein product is CSALGQGYMNEQFF.

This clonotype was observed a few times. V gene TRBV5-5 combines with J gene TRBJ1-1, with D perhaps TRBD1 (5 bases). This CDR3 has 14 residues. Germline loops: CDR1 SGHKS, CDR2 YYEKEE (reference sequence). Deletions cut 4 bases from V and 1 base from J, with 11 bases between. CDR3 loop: CASSRGPKNTEAFF. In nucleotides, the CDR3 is TGTGCCAGCAGCAGGGGACCGAAGAACACTGAAGCTTTCTTT.

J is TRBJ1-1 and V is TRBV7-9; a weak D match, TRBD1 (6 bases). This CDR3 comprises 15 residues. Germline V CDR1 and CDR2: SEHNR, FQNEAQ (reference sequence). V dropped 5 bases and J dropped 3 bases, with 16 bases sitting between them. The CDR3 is CASSQNPGEDTEAFF. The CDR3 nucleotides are TGTGCCAGCAGCCAAAATCCAGGGGAAGACACTGAAGCTTTCTTT.

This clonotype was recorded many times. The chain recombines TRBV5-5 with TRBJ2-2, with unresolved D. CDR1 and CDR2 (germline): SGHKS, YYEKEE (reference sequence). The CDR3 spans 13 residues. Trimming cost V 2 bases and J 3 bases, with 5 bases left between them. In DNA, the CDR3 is TGTGCCAGCAGCTTTTCTGACACCGGGGAGCTGTTTTTT. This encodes CASSFSDTGELFF.

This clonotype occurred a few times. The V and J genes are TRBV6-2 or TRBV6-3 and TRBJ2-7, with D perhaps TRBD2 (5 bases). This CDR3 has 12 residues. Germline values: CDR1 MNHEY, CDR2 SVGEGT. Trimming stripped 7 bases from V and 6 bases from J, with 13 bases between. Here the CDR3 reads CASTPGKLEQYF. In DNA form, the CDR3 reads TGTGCCAGCACTCCCGGGAAGCTCGAGCAGTACTTC.

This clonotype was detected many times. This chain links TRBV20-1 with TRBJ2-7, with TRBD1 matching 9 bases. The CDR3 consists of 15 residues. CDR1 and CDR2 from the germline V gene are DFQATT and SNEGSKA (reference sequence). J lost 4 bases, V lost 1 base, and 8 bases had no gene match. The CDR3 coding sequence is TGCAGTGCTAGAGCAGACAGGGGGGCGGGATACGAGCAGTACTTC. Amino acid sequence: CSARADRGAGYEQYF.

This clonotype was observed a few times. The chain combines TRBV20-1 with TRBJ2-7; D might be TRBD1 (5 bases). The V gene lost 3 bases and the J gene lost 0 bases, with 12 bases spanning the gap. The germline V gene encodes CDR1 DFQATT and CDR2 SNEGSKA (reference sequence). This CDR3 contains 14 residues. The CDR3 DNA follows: TGCAGTGCTAGTATCGGACAAATCTCCTACGAGCAGTACTTC. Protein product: CSASIGQISYEQYF.

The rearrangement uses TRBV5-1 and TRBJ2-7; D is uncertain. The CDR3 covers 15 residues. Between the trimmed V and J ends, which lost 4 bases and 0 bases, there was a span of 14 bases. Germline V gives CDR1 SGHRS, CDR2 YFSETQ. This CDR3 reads CASSPGRQSSYEQYF. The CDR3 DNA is TGCGCCAGCAGCCCCGGACGGCAGAGCTCCTACGAGCAGTACTTC. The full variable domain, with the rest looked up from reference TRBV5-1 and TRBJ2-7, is KAGVTQTPRYLIKTRGQQVTLSCSPISGHRSVSWYQQTPGQGLQFLFEYFSETQRNKGNFPGRFSGRQFSNSRSEMNVSTLELGDSALYLCASSPGRQSSYEQYFGPGTRLTVT.

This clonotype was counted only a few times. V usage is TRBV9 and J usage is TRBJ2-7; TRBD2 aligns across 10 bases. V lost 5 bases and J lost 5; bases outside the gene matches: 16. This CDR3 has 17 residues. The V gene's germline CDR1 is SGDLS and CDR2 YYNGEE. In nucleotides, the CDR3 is TGTGCCAGCAGTCTAGGGGCAAGCGGGAGGGCCAATGACGAGCAGTACTTC. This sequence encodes CASSLGASGRANDEQYF.

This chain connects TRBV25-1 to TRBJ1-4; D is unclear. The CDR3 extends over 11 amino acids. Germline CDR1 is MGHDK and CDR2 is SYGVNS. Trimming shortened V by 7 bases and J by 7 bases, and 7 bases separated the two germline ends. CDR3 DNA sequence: TGTGCCAGCATGCTCGGTGAAAAACTGTTTTTT. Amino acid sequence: CASMLGEKLFF.

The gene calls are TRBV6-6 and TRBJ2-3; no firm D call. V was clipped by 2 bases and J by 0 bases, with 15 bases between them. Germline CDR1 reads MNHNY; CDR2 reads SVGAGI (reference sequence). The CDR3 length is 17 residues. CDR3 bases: TGTGCCAGCAGTTACGGTGTCAGAATTACTAGCACAGATACGCAGTATTTT. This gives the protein CASSYGVRITSTDTQYF.

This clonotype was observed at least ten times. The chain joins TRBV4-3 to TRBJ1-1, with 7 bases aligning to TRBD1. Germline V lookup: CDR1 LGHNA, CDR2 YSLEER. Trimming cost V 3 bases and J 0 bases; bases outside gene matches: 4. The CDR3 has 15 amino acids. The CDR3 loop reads CASSQNRGVNTEAFF. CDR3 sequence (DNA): TGCGCCAGCAGCCAGAACAGGGGAGTGAACACTGAAGCTTTCTTT.

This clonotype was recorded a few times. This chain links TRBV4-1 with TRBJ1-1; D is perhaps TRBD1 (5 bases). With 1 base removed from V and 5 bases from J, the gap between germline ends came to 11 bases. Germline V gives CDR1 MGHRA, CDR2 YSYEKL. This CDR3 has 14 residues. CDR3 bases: TGCGCCAGCAGCCAAGGGACAAGAGGGACTGAAGCTTTCTTT. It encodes CASSQGTRGTEAFF.

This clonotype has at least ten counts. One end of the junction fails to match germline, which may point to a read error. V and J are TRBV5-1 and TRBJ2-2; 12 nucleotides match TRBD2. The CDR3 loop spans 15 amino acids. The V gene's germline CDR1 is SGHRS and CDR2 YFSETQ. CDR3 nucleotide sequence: TGTGCCAGCAGCTCGGGACTAGCGGGTACCGGGGAGCTGTTTTTT. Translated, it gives CASSSGLAGTGELFF.

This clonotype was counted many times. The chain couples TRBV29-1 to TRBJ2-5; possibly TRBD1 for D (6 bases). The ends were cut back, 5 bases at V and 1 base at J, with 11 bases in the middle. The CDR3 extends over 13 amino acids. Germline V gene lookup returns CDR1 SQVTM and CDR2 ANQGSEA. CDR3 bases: TGCAGCGTTCAAAGGACAGCCCAAGAGACCCAGTACTTC. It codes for CSVQRTAQETQYF.

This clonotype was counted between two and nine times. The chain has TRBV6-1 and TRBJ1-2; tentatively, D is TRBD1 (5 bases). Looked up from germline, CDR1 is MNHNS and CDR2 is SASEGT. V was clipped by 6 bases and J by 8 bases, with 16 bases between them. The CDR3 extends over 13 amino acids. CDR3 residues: CASRQGGVGGYTF. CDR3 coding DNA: TGTGCCAGCAGGCAGGGAGGGGTTGGAGGCTACACCTTC.

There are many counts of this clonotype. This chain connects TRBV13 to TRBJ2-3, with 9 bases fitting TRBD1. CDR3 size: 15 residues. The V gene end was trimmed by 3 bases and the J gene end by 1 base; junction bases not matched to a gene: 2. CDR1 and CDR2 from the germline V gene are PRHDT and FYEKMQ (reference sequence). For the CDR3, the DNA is TGTGCCAGCAGCTTGGGACAGGGACGCACAGATACGCAGTATTTT. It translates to CASSLGQGRTDTQYF.

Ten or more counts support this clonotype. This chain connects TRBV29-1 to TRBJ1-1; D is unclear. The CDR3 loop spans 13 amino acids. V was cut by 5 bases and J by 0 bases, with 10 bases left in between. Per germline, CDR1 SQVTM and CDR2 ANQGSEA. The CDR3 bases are TGCAGCGTTTTCGGGGTTCTGAACACTGAAGCTTTCTTT. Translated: CSVFGVLNTEAFF.

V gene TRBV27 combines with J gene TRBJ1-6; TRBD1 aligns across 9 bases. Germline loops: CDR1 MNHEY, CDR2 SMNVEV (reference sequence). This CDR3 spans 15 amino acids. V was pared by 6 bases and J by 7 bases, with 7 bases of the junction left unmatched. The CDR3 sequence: CASRKPGQGNSPLHF. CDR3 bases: TGTGCCAGCAGAAAACCGGGACAGGGCAATTCACCCCTCCACTTT.

Written as DNA, the CDR3 is TGTGCCAGCAGTTTGGGTCCCCTCTATGGCTACACCTTC. Its protein is CASSLGPLYGYTF. The V gene is TRBV12-3 or TRBV12-4, the J gene TRBJ1-2, with D unclear. CDR3 length: 13 amino acids. V was trimmed by 3 bases and J by 4 bases, leaving 9 bases between them.

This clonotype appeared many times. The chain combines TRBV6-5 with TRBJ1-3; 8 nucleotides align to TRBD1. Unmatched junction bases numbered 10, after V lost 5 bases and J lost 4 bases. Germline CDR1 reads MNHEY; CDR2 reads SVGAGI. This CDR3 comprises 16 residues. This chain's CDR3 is CASSRDRRNVGNTIYF. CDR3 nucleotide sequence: TGTGCCAGCAGTCGGGACAGGAGAAACGTCGGAAACACCATATATTTT.

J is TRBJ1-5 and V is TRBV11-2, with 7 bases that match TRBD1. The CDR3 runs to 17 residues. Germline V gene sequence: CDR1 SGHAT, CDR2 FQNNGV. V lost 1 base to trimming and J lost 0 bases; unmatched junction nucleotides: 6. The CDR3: CASSLGGTVDSNQPQHF. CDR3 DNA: TGTGCCAGCAGCTTAGGTGGGACAGTTGATAGCAATCAGCCCCAGCATTTT.

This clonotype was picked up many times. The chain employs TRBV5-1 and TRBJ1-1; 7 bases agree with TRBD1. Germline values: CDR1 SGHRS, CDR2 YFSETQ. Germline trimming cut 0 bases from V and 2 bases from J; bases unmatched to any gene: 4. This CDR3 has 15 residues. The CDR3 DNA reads TGCGCCAGCAGCTTGGCGGGACAGTCTAACACTGAAGCTTTCTTT. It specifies CASSLAGQSNTEAFF.

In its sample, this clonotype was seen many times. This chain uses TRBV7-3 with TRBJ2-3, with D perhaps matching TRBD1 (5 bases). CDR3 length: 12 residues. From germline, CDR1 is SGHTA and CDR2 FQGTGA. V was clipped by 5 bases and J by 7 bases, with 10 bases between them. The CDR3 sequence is CASSPGLNTQYF. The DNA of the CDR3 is TGTGCCAGCAGCCCAGGGTTAAATACGCAGTATTTT.

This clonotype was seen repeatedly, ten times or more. The CDR3 reads CASSFGGRGGNTIYF. The CDR3 DNA reads TGTGCCAGCAGTTTCGGGGGGCGTGGAGGAAACACCATATATTTT. The chain combines TRBV12-3 or TRBV12-4 with TRBJ1-3, with a weak D call TRBD1 (6 bases). The CDR3 has 15 amino acids. Trimming shortened V by 3 bases and J by 4 bases, and 13 bases separated the two germline ends.